This T cell receptor (beta chain) was profiled in a study of T cell responses to AZD1222 COVID-19 vaccine. About the study: Combined were second doses at about 4 or about 12 weeks. The study's findings and limits: Females outnumbered males among donors, who were mostly white British; clonal diversity was possibly underestimated.

Sequenced by immunoSEQ multiplex PCR; TCRdb stores in-frame clones only, minus some. The sample holds around 80,000 clones, about 82% seen once. V dropped 3 bases and J dropped 4; count of bases not matched to a gene: 2. Germline CDR1 and CDR2: SGHRS and YFSETQ. The CDR3 has 14 amino acids. Note on this clone: The antigen is unknown.

The sequence was collected from an adult in good health. The chain joins TRBV5-1 to TRBJ1-1; TRBD1 agrees at 11 bases. The sample was peripheral blood, taken on day 0 of AZD1222 vaccination. CDR3 loop: CASSSGTGGTEAFF. The CDR3 nucleotides are TGCGCCAGCAGCTCCGGGACAGGGGGCACTGAAGCTTTCTTT.